The present entry profiles one T cell receptor (beta chain) with its context. Its specific antigen is unknown. One base away there is no much larger clone; base qualities are not given. The sample comes from a study of T cell responses to AZD1222 COVID-19 vaccine (dated by TCRdb to the early 2020s). About the full investigation: Because spike-specific TCR depth and breadth did not differ between the two schedules, AZD1222 recipients who got a second dose at roughly 4 weeks were pooled with those who got a second dose at roughly 12 weeks. A total of approximately 250 trial participants underwent TCR sequencing, of whom 207 had received two doses of AZD1222 and approximately 26 had received two doses of the MenACWY control vaccine. Trial participants were enrolled by age into 18-55, 56-69 and 70-plus year subgroups, with roughly 160, 29 and 62 TCR-sequenced participants respectively.

Study-level results and caveats: Vaccine-associated CD4 TCRs spanned the whole spike protein, with dominant responses in regions 160-218 and 743-854. Conclusions about previously exposed vaccinees are limited because only five to seven AZD1222 recipients were SARS-CoV-2 seropositive at baseline. Because no day 14 peak-response samples were available, the repertoires could be characterized only after the peak T cell response. A significant rise in spike-specific TCR breadth and depth was observed after two AZD1222 doses relative to day 0 and relative to MenACWY recipients. Most participants were white British and females outnumbered males, and the authors suggested that clonal diversity may have been underestimated. Nearly half of unique spike-specific TCRs reportedly recognized epitopes outside regions mutated in the B.1.351 and B.1.1.7 variants. In the small 56-69-year group, the increase in depth fell short of significance, most likely because of low power.

The meaning of the sample's time point label: baseline before first vaccination. The vaccinee samples were drawn from two UK trials, COV001 and COV002, one of which was a single-blind randomized controlled phase 2/3 trial testing AZD1222 (ChAdOx1 nCoV-19) in healthy adults. For TCRbeta chain sequencing, PBMC samples from trial participants were taken at day 0 and at day 28 after the second dose. Deletion took 5 bases off V and 7 bases off J, with a span of 15 bases between the germline ends. There are 15 amino acids in the CDR3, from cysteine to phenylalanine inclusive. The retained sequence is limited to the CDR3, 45 bases, with the frame set at the first base. Per the germline V gene, SGHTA is the CDR1 and FQGNSA is the CDR2. The CDR3 regions of human TCRbeta chains were subjected to immunosequencing. The study's processing was this. TCRs in the repertoires were matched against a reference library of SARS-CoV-2-specific TCRs that had been generated with the MIRA antigen-specificity platform. Breadth was defined as the fraction of unique TCRs that were SARS-CoV-2-associated, and depth was defined as the fraction of total T cells that were SARS-CoV-2-associated. Using the MIRA data, each spike-specific TCR was mapped to the spike region that the TCR reacts to and placed in a CD4 or CD8 class. Log10-transformed breadth and depth values were compared by one-way ANOVA with Sidak's multiple comparisons tests. TCRdb provides this immuneACCESS table in a form limited to in-frame rearrangements. Some clones are lacking; in checked studies, under half of them reflect an unresolved V gene, and why the rest are absent is not known. D and trimming were read from the DNA, whereas the V and J calls and clone size are those reported in that table. This sample comprises around 120,000 clones, around 92% of them detected only once. The ten top clones hold about 14% of the sample.

This chain joins TRBV7-2 to TRBJ1-6; the D region possibly corresponds to TRBD1 (6 bases align). This receptor was taken from an adult in good health. Sequences were derived from peripheral blood, sampled on day 0 of AZD1222 vaccination. Read as DNA, the sequence is TGTGCCAGCAGCCAAGGACAGAGGGGAAATTCACCCCTCCACTTT. Its amino acids are CASSQGQRGNSPLHF.